These T cell receptor beta chains were read from a single sample in a study of somatic mutations in cytotoxic T cells in rheumatoid arthritis. Using immunoSEQ multiplex PCR, the repertoire was profiled, and TCRdb retains in-frame clones only, with some absent. The sample carries some 15,000 clones, approximately 84% recorded once. Material for sequencing was CD8+ T cells sorted from blood. These receptors came from an adult with rheumatoid arthritis. The conserved cysteine and the conserved F or W are not part of the CDR3 here. Each record gives: J gene, CDR3 length, V gene, CDR3 protein.

j_gene: TRBJ2-7
len: 13
v_gene: TRBV28
CDR3aa: ASSDLFGESYEQY

j_gene: TRBJ1-1
len: 13
v_gene: TRBV10-3
CDR3aa: AISDLFGTSGEAF

j_gene: TRBJ2-1
len: 12
v_gene: TRBV6-4
CDR3aa: ASSDGTSGNEQF

j_gene: TRBJ1-6
len: 12
v_gene: TRBV27
CDR3aa: ASSLPGRNSPLH

j_gene: TRBJ2-4
len: 16
v_gene: TRBV9
CDR3aa: ASSVGASGGPFKNIQY

j_gene: TRBJ1-1
len: 11
v_gene: TRBV19
CDR3aa: ASSSQGVTEAF

j_gene: TRBJ2-3
len: 12
v_gene: TRBV11-2
CDR3aa: ASSPPGLIHTQY

j_gene: TRBJ1-2
len: 14
v_gene: TRBV19
CDR3aa: ASSLYNLGQRLGYT

j_gene: TRBJ1-5
len: 12
v_gene: TRBV7-2
CDR3aa: ASSLGRGNQPQH

j_gene: TRBJ2-1
len: 15
v_gene: TRBV6-4
CDR3aa: ASSDSPRALSYNEQF

j_gene: TRBJ1-2
len: 12
v_gene: TRBV30
CDR3aa: AWGPGQGYYGYT

j_gene: TRBJ1-1
len: 15
v_gene: TRBV7-9
CDR3aa: ASSFGDLGNMNTEAF

j_gene: TRBJ1-1
len: 12
v_gene: TRBV7-8
CDR3aa: ASSRPGTNTEAF

j_gene: TRBJ2-7
len: 10
v_gene: TRBV19
CDR3aa: APSGGGYEQY

j_gene: TRBJ2-5
len: 10
v_gene: TRBV5-4
CDR3aa: ASGGPQETQY

j_gene: TRBJ1-6
len: 13
v_gene: TRBV6-5
CDR3aa: ASSTYRGRNSPLH

j_gene: TRBJ2-1
len: 11
v_gene: TRBV21-1
CDR3aa: ARVWGGDNEQF

j_gene: TRBJ1-1
len: 13
v_gene: TRBV6-6
CDR3aa: ASSYNGGSNTEAF

j_gene: TRBJ2-2
len: 14
v_gene: TRBV5-6
CDR3aa: ASSWPGLADTGELF

j_gene: TRBJ1-3
len: 13
v_gene: TRBV4-1
CDR3aa: ASSHRHSSGNTIY

j_gene: TRBJ2-7
len: 11
v_gene: TRBV7-9
CDR3aa: ASRPQGSYEQY

j_gene: TRBJ1-2
len: 11
v_gene: TRBV6-5
CDR3aa: ASSFTEGRGYT

j_gene: TRBJ2-7
len: 14
v_gene: TRBV4-1
CDR3aa: ASSHQSSGGTYEQY

j_gene: TRBJ2-3
len: 11
v_gene: TRBV6-5
CDR3aa: ASSFSGGDTQY

j_gene: TRBJ1-6
len: 14
v_gene: TRBV9
CDR3aa: ASSVAVQDHNSPLH

j_gene: TRBJ1-4
len: 13
v_gene: TRBV19
CDR3aa: ASSFFQGSNEKLF

j_gene: TRBJ1-1
len: 14
v_gene: TRBV4-1
CDR3aa: ASSRPNGGVNTEAF

j_gene: TRBJ1-1
len: 8
v_gene: TRBV6-1
CDR3aa: ASVKTEAF

j_gene: TRBJ2-3
len: 14
v_gene: TRBV15
CDR3aa: ATSSHKGLLSDTQY